This passage covers 13 T cell receptor beta chains from one sample sequenced in a study of immune cell composition in non-small cell lung cancer. The method was immunoSEQ multiplex PCR; TCRdb's version includes in-frame clones alone and lacks a portion of them. The sample has about 14,000 clones, about 84% seen once. Source material: lung tumor tissue. The receptor source for this set is a human donor with non-small cell lung cancer.

The gene calls are TRBV11-1 and TRBJ2-1; tentative D call: TRBD2 (5 bases). The CDR3 is made up of 15 amino acids. The germline CDR1 and CDR2 sequences are SGHAT and FQDESV (reference sequence). Trimming pared 0 bases from V and 0 bases from J, leaving 6 bases between. The CDR3 bases are TGTGCCAGCAGCTTAGCAGGGAGCTCCTACAATGAGCAGTTCTTC. This codes for CASSLAGSSYNEQFF.

This clone was recorded once. V is TRBV23-1 and J is TRBJ2-7; 8 nucleotides align to TRBD2. TRBV23-1 is labeled an ORF, and its function is uncertain. V lost 0 bases, J lost 1 base, and 8 bases stayed unmatched. The CDR3 runs to 17 residues. CDR3 residues: CASSQSCLAGVSYEQYF. As DNA, the CDR3 is TGCGCCAGCAGTCAATCTTGTCTAGCGGGTGTTTCCTACGAGCAGTACTTC.

The chain combines TRBV30 with TRBJ2-3; 16 bases fit TRBD2. Germline V gene data show CDR1 as GTSNPN and CDR2 as SVGIG (reference sequence). J was trimmed by 10 bases and V by 5 bases; bases with no gene match: 6. The CDR3 consists of 14 residues. In nucleotides, the CDR3 is TGTGCCTGGGCTCCGGGACTAGCGGGAGGGGCGCAGTATTTT. Encoded protein: CAWAPGLAGGAQYF.

V and J are TRBV6-6 and TRBJ1-4; 8 nucleotides line up with TRBD1. The CDR3 spans 15 residues. V shed 6 bases, J shed 7 bases, and the junction held 10 bases outside the gene matches. Germline V CDR1 and CDR2: MNHNY, SVGAGI (reference sequence). The CDR3 nucleotides read TGTGCCAGCAGCCGAGGACAGGGTAGGAGTGAAAAACTGTTTTTT. The encoded protein is CASSRGQGRSEKLFF.

This chain uses TRBV28 with TRBJ2-5; D unresolved. Germline CDR1 reads MDHEN; CDR2 reads SYDVKM. The CDR3 totals 14 residues. The V end lost 2 bases, the J end lost 3 bases, and 10 bases lay between the germline ends. The CDR3 nucleotides read TGTGCCAGCAGTTTAGCCAAGACGAAAGAGACCCAGTACTTC. It yields the protein CASSLAKTKETQYF.

The chain combines TRBV2 with TRBJ1-2, with D possibly TRBD1 on 5 matching bases. Looked up from germline, CDR1 is SNHLY and CDR2 is FYNNEI. V was clipped by 11 bases and J by 3 bases, with 13 bases between them. This CDR3 region has 12 residues. Here the CDR3 reads CAESGTDYGYTF. Written as DNA, the CDR3 is TGTGCCGAATCCGGGACGGACTATGGCTACACCTTC.

This sequence joins TRBV19 and TRBJ2-1; the D gene could be TRBD1 or TRBD2 (5 bases each). Germline lookup yields CDR1 LNHDA and CDR2 SQIVND (reference sequence). Trimming pared 2 bases from V and 0 bases from J, leaving 23 bases between. The CDR3 extends over 20 amino acids. The CDR3 DNA sequence: TGTGCCAGTAGTATAAGTGAACGGGACCCTCACAGGAGCTCCTACAATGAGCAGTTCTTC. The encoded protein is CASSISERDPHRSSYNEQFF.

The gene calls are TRBV9 and TRBJ2-1; 12 nucleotides align to TRBD2. After removal of 7 bases from V and 8 bases from J, the junction contained 13 bases not matched to a gene. CDR1 and CDR2 (germline): SGDLS, YYNGEE. This CDR3 region has 16 residues. The CDR3 sequence is CASSVGPSGRGDEQFF. Written as DNA, the CDR3 is TGTGCCAGCTCCGTAGGCCCTAGCGGGAGGGGCGATGAGCAGTTCTTC.

The rearrangement links TRBV7-2 to TRBJ1-3; D might be TRBD1 (6 bases). CDR1 is SGHTA and CDR2 is FQGNSA in the germline V gene. V dropped 5 bases and J dropped 2 bases, with 7 bases sitting between them. The CDR3 has 13 residues. Here the CDR3 DNA reads TGTGCCAGCAGCAGGGACACTGGAAACACCATATATTTT. Its protein is CASSRDTGNTIYF.

The rearrangement links TRBV9 to TRBJ1-6, with D maybe TRBD1 (5 bases). V was shortened by 0 bases and J by 10 bases, with 14 bases between the two germline ends. In germline, CDR1 is SGDLS, CDR2 YYNGEE. The CDR3 runs 15 residues. For the CDR3, the DNA is TGTGCCAGCAGCGTAGGCTTGGGGGTAGGGTCACCCCTCCACTTT. Its protein is CASSVGLGVGSPLHF.

The chain links TRBV15 to TRBJ2-7; 16 bases fit TRBD2. V shed 3 bases and J 7 bases; nucleotides not matched to a gene: 9. Germline V CDR1 and CDR2: LNHNV, YYDKDF (reference sequence). The CDR3 runs to 17 residues. The CDR3 nucleotides are TGTGCCACCAGCAGGGGACTAGCGGGAGGGCCCGCAGTAGAGCAGTACTTC. Residues: CATSRGLAGGPAVEQYF.

This sequence joins TRBV2 and TRBJ2-3, with D maybe TRBD2 (7 bases). Germline V gene sequence: CDR1 SNHLY, CDR2 FYNNEI. V shed 7 bases and J shed 2 bases, with 10 bases lying between them. CDR3 length: 13 residues. The CDR3 reads CASTGGLTDTQYF. DNA of the CDR3: TGTGCCAGCACCGGGGGGCTCACAGATACGCAGTATTTT.

The J gene is TRBJ2-1, the V gene TRBV7-3; possibly TRBD2 for D (6 bases). Trimming removed 5 bases from V and 5 bases from J, with 10 bases in between. The CDR3 is made up of 13 amino acids. CDR1 is SGHTA and CDR2 is FQGTGA in the germline V gene. CDR3 loop: CASSVEGNNEQFF. CDR3 coding DNA: TGTGCCAGCAGCGTGGAGGGTAACAATGAGCAGTTCTTC. Based on the CDR3 plus reference TRBV7-3 and TRBJ2-1, the full variable domain is GAGVSQTPSNKVTEKGKYVELRCDPISGHTALYWYRQSLGQGPEFLIYFQGTGAADDSGLPNDRFFAVRPEGSVSTLKIQRTERGDSAVYLCASSVEGNNEQFFGPGTRLTVL.